The 10 T cell receptor beta chains given below trace back to one sample, sequenced in a study of CD8 T cells in Susac syndrome. RNA totalling about 0.5 to 1 ug underwent reverse transcription with random hexamers. TCRdb re-called the immunoSEQ multiplex PCR reads through MiXCR, storing one row per CDR3 protein. Of about 120,000 distinct CDR3 sequences listed, around 90% are singletons. The sequenced sample was CD8+ T cells from PBMCs. All receptors derive from a human donor in good health.

This clonotype was picked up a small number of times. The chain combines TRBV12-3 or TRBV12-4 with TRBJ1-1, with D hard to call. This CDR3 has 12 residues. Trimming cost V 4 bases and J 0 bases, with 3 bases left between them. The CDR3 reads CASSSMNTEAFF. The CDR3 DNA is TGTGCCAGCAGTTCCATGAACACTGAAGCTTTCTTT.

The rearrangement joins TRBV9 to TRBJ2-1; 8 nucleotides agree with TRBD2. Germline V gene sequence: CDR1 SGDLS, CDR2 YYNGEE. The length of the CDR3 is 15 residues. V was clipped by 0 bases and J by 4 bases; unmatched bases: 3. DNA for the CDR3: TGTGCCAGCAGCGTAGGGCGGGGGGCTTACAATGAGCAGTTCTTC. This encodes CASSVGRGAYNEQFF. The full variable domain, in which reference TRBV9 and TRBJ2-1 provide the parts outside the CDR3, is DSGVTQTPKHLITATGQRVTLRCSPRSGDLSVYWYQQSLDQGLQFLIQYYNGEERAKGNILERFSAQQFPDLHSELNLSSLELGDSALYFCASSVGRGAYNEQFFGPGTRLTVL.

This clonotype was observed a few times. The chain has TRBV29-1 and TRBJ1-5; no clear D gene. Between the trimmed V and J ends, which lost 4 bases and 0 bases, there was a span of 7 bases. CDR1 is SQVTM and CDR2 is ANQGSEA in the germline V gene. The CDR3 is 13 residues long. The CDR3 loop is CSVVENSNQPQHF. The DNA for the CDR3 is TGCAGCGTTGTGGAAAATAGCAATCAGCCCCAGCATTTT.

The V call is TRBV7-9, the J call TRBJ2-1; tentatively, D is TRBD1 or TRBD2 (5 bases each). V dropped 5 bases and J dropped 7 bases, with 12 bases sitting between them. CDR3 length equals 13 residues. Germline CDR1 SEHNR, CDR2 FQNEAQ (reference sequence). Written as DNA, the CDR3 is TGTGCCAGCAGCGACGGGACCGAAAATGAGCAGTTCTTC. The encoded protein is CASSDGTENEQFF.

The chain links TRBV12-3 or TRBV12-4 to TRBJ1-5, with 9 bases that match TRBD1. There are 17 residues in the CDR3. With V trimmed by 5 bases and J by 0 bases, 8 bases remained unmatched. The CDR3 spells CASSADRGQYSNQPQHF. CDR3 in DNA: TGTGCCAGCAGTGCGGACAGGGGCCAGTATAGCAATCAGCCCCAGCATTTT.

This chain uses TRBV6-5 with TRBJ2-7; D is perhaps TRBD2 (5 bases). CDR1 is MNHEY, CDR2 SVGAGI, per germline. The CDR3 is 16 residues long. With 5 bases removed from V and 0 bases from J, the gap between germline ends came to 17 bases. Written as DNA, the CDR3 is TGTGCCAGCAGTCCTCGAGCGGCAAAGAGCTCCTACGAGCAGTACTTC. It is translated as CASSPRAAKSSYEQYF.

This clonotype was seen a few times. The V and J genes are TRBV6-6 and TRBJ1-1; D is unresolved. The CDR3 covers 11 residues. Trimming stripped 5 bases from V and 8 bases from J, with 9 bases between. Germline CDR1 is MNHNY and CDR2 is SVGAGI (reference sequence). The CDR3 region is CASSLVPEAFF. The DNA for the CDR3 is TGTGCCAGCAGTCTTGTGCCCGAAGCTTTCTTT.

The V gene is TRBV9, the J gene TRBJ1-1; the D is unclear. The V end lost 0 bases, the J end lost 6 bases, and 18 bases lay between the germline ends. CDR3 size: 16 residues. Germline-derived CDR1 and CDR2 are SGDLS and YYNGEE. The CDR3 loop is CASSVGARIAEAEAFF. The DNA for the CDR3 is TGTGCCAGCAGCGTAGGGGCCCGGATCGCAGAGGCTGAAGCTTTCTTT.

To note about this clonotype: At one end, the junction sequence differs from germline, possibly due to a read error. V gene TRBV4-3 combines with J gene TRBJ1-1; D may be TRBD1 (5 bases). CDR1 LGHNA and CDR2 YSLEER come from the germline V gene. The CDR3 extends over 14 amino acids. The CDR3 spells CASSQDPHRGKASF. In DNA, the CDR3 is TGCGCCAGCAGCCAAGACCCTCACCGGGGGAAGGCCTCATTT.

V gene TRBV19 combines with J gene TRBJ2-4, with D tentatively TRBD2 (7 bases). The CDR3 is 16 residues long. Germline V gene lookup returns CDR1 LNHDA and CDR2 SQIVND (reference sequence). The V and J ends lost 6 bases and 0 bases respectively, with 15 bases between them. The CDR3 spells CASRGRGAEAKNIQYF. The DNA for the CDR3 is TGTGCCAGTAGAGGACGGGGGGCCGAAGCCAAAAACATTCAGTACTTC.